This TCR beta chain is from a study of cytomegalovirus exposure and HLA in healthy donors. A multiplex PCR was run with 60 Vbeta primers and 13 Jbeta primers. The method was immunoSEQ multiplex PCR; TCRdb's version includes in-frame clones alone and lacks a portion of them. The sample carries 100,000 to 150,000 clones, 70% to 85% recorded once. The CDR3 sequence is 14 residues long. V was cut by 5 bases and J by 4 bases, with 15 bases left in between. Germline CDR1 reads SGHDT; CDR2 reads YYEEEE. General study results and limits: For TCR beta chains, V- and J-gene trimming was later linked to a missense DCLRE1C variant. Later analysis showed TCR association rates varying by HLA locus, highest for DRB1 and lowest for HLA-C.

A remark on this clone: What it binds is unknown.

The rearrangement uses TRBV5-6 and TRBJ1-2; no clear D. Source material: PBMCs. The TCR comes from a boy between 2 and 10 years old in good health and CMV-seronegative. This CDR3 reads CASRRRPEGYGYTF. CDR3 DNA sequence: TGTGCCAGCAGGAGGAGGCCTGAGGGCTATGGCTACACCTTC.